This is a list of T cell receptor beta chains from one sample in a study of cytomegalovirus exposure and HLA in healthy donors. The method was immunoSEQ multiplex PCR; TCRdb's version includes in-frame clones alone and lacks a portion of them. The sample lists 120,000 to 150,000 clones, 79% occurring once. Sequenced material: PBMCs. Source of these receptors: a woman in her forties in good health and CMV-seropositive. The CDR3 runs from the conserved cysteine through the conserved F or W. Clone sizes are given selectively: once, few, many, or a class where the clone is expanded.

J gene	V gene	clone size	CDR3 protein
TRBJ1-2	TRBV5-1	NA	CASSLGYGTTGDGYTF
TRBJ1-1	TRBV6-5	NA	CASIYPTRGGTEAFF
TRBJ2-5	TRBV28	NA	CASSFPGIPQETQYF
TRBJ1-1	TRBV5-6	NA	CASSRISQGDMNTEAFF
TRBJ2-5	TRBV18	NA	CASSPPSGGETQYF
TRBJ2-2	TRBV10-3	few	CAISESRGRVGELFF
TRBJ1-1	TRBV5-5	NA	CASSSIQGNTEAFF
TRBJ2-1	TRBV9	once	CASSVQRGGQGNEQFF
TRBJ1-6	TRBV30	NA	CAWRPRDRDNSPLHF
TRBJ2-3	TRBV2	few	CASSPGQGADTQYF
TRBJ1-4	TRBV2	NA	CASSEDRGDEKLFF
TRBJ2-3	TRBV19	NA	CASSPPLAGGGDTQYF
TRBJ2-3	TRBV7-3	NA	CASSINSEGTQYF
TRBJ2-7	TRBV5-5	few	CASRVLAGANEQYF
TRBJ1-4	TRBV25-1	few	CASSEQGTASVEKLFF
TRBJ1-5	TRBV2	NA	CASSRGGQPQHF
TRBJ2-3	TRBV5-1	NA	CASSLQPPGQGTDTQYF
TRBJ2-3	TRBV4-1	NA	CASSQDGLAASTDTQYF
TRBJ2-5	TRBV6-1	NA	CASRREWEQYF
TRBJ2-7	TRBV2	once	CASSGTGGYEQYF
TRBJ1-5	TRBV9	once	CASSVSTGQGQPQHF
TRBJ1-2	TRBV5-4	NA	CASSLEQGANYGYTF
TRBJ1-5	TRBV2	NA	CASSEAGGVQPQHF
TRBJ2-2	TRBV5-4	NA	CASSHDEGLAGVGTGELFF
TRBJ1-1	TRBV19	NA	CASSTQMTGRTEAFF
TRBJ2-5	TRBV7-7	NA	CASSPVAQETQYF
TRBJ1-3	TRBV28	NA	CASSLWRASGNTIYF
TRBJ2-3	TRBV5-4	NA	CASSLLSRFTDTQYF
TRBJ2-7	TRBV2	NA	CASGGEQASYEQYF
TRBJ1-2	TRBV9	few	CASSTDPGQGLFTF
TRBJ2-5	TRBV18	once	CASSPPSGGSETQYF
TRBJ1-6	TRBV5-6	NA	CASSLGPGSSPLHF
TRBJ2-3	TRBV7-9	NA	CASSFPGTSADTQYF
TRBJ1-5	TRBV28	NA	CASRADRGLSNQPQHF
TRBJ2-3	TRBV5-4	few	CASSLGQGVSDTQYF
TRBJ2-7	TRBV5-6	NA	CASSLYGGHTSYEQYF
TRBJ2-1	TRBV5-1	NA	CASSPAGGPYNEQFF
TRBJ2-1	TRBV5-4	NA	CASSRKGLDLNEQFF
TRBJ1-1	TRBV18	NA	CASSPPGQGSPGEGYEAFF
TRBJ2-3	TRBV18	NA	CASSQLGGDTQYF